Following are 11 T cell receptor beta chains from one sample sequenced in a study of glioma-infiltrating T cells after dendritic cell vaccination (dated by TCRdb to 2016 to 2018). Libraries were prepared through the immunoSEQ multiplex PCR assay. The immuneACCESS repertoire file appears here via TCRdb, limited to in-frame rearrangements. These files lack a portion of the clones; in checked studies, under half of the deficit traces to unresolved V genes, and the cause of the others is not known. Within this sample are about 100,000 clones, with 65% to 85% of them counted one time only. The ten largest clones take up approximately 5.4% of the sample. Sample time point, as interpreted from the label and publication: after dendritic cell vaccination, including at tumor progression/relapse. Sequencing used blood, obtained after dendritic cell vaccination. Source of these receptors: a human donor with glioblastoma.

The chain uses TRBV18 and TRBJ2-6, with TRBD1 identical over 8 bases. The ends lost 1 base at V and 0 bases at J; junction bases unmatched: 8. Looked up from germline, CDR1 is KGHSH and CDR2 is LQKENI. The CDR3 has 19 amino acids. CDR3 loop: CASSPQGQGSLSGANVLTF. The CDR3 coding sequence is TGTGCCAGCTCACCACAAGGACAGGGCTCTCTCTCTGGGGCCAACGTCCTGACTTTC.

The chain is built from TRBV5-4 and TRBJ2-2; the D is unclear. CDR1 and CDR2 from the germline V gene are SGHNT and YYREEE (reference sequence). CDR3 length: 14 amino acids. V lost 2 bases and J lost 6, with 11 bases in between. The CDR3 nucleotides are TGTGCCAGCAGCTTCGATCTAGGTCCCGGGGAGCTGTTTTTT. It translates to CASSFDLGPGELFF.

V gene TRBV6-5 combines with J gene TRBJ2-7, with 12 bases fitting TRBD2. CDR3 length: 15 amino acids. CDR1 is MNHEY, CDR2 SVGAGI, per germline. V shed 5 bases and J 2 bases; nucleotides not matched to a gene: 4. In nucleotides, the CDR3 is TGTGCCAGCAGTACACTAGCGGGAGGTGCCTACGAGCAGTACTTC. This encodes CASSTLAGGAYEQYF.

The chain links TRBV4-1 to TRBJ2-7, with TRBD2 matching 7 bases. V was pared by 1 base and J by 2 bases, with 11 bases of the junction left unmatched. The CDR3 runs to 17 residues. Germline V gives CDR1 MGHRA, CDR2 YSYEKL. The CDR3 DNA reads TGCGCCAGCAGCCAAGCCCCTAGCGGACGGGGGGCCTACGAGCAGTACTTC. Translation gives CASSQAPSGRGAYEQYF.

This clone was seen a single time. The rearrangement joins TRBV7-8 to TRBJ2-7; the match to TRBD1 covers 9 bases. The ends lost 1 base at V and 3 bases at J; junction bases unmatched: 4. CDR3 length: 15 residues. From germline, CDR1 is SGHVS and CDR2 FQNEAQ. DNA for the CDR3: TGTGCCAGCAGCTTAGGACAGGGGGTAGGCTACGAGCAGTACTTC. It codes for CASSLGQGVGYEQYF.

The genes are TRBV5-4 and TRBJ1-1, with D possibly TRBD1 on 5 matching bases. The CDR3 totals 17 residues. The V and J ends lost 0 bases and 1 base respectively, with 16 bases between them. Looked up from germline, CDR1 is SGHNT and CDR2 is YYREEE (reference sequence). For the CDR3, the DNA is TGTGCCAGCAGCTTGGGTGGAGGGGCGAGGTGGAACACTGAAGCTTTCTTT. Protein sequence: CASSLGGGARWNTEAFF.

This clone showed up just once. The J gene is TRBJ2-1, the V gene TRBV4-1; weak D call: TRBD2 (5 bases). Germline V CDR1 and CDR2: MGHRA, YSYEKL. The CDR3 runs to 14 residues. V lost 4 bases, J lost 7 bases, and 14 bases lay in between. Written as DNA, the CDR3 is TGCGCCAGCAGCCTCCTTGGGGAGACAAATGAGCAGTTCTTC. Its translation is CASSLLGETNEQFF.

The V gene is TRBV19, the J gene TRBJ1-3; 8 bases match TRBD1. The CDR3 runs 13 residues. Germline V CDR1 and CDR2: LNHDA, SQIVND (reference sequence). V dropped 6 bases and J dropped 9; count of bases not matched to a gene: 7. CDR3 nucleotides: TGTGCCAGTAGCGCGGACAGGGCGGGCACCATATATTTT. Its protein product is CASSADRAGTIYF.

The genes are TRBV2 and TRBJ1-6, with 9 bases fitting TRBD1. The CDR3 contains 16 residues. Germline CDR1 and CDR2: SNHLY and FYNNEI. Trimming at V came to 4 bases and at J to 5 bases, leaving 6 bases not matched to a gene. CDR3 protein: CASSASGTGNNSPLHF. The CDR3 bases are TGTGCCAGCAGTGCTTCAGGGACAGGGAATAATTCACCCCTCCACTTT.

The V and J genes are TRBV6-5 and TRBJ1-5; D remains unclear. The CDR3 length is 14 residues. Trimming pared 4 bases from V and 2 bases from J, leaving 9 bases between. CDR1 and CDR2 from the germline V gene are MNHEY and SVGAGI. CDR3 nucleotide sequence: TGTGCCAGCAGTTCCCACCGGGGCAATCAGCCCCAGCATTTT. Amino acids: CASSSHRGNQPQHF.

The chain links TRBV5-1 to TRBJ2-1; D perhaps matches TRBD2 (5 bases). The CDR3 loop spans 15 amino acids. V lost 2 bases, J lost 6 bases, and 15 bases lay in between. Germline CDR1 is SGHRS and CDR2 is YFSETQ. The chain's CDR3 is CASSFQLNRGNEQFF. As DNA, the CDR3 is TGCGCCAGCAGCTTTCAATTAAACCGGGGCAATGAGCAGTTCTTC. The variable domain in full, with the rest retrieved from reference TRBV5-1 and TRBJ2-1, is KAGVTQTPRYLIKTRGQQVTLSCSPISGHRSVSWYQQTPGQGLQFLFEYFSETQRNKGNFPGRFSGRQFSNSRSEMNVSTLELGDSALYLCASSFQLNRGNEQFFGPGTRLTVL.